This T cell receptor (beta chain) was captured in a study of T cells in Graves' hyperthyroidism and ophthalmopathy. Trimming removed 3 bases at V and 6 bases at J, with 12 bases between. The CDR3 runs to 13 residues. Germline-derived CDR1 and CDR2 are LGHDT and YNNKEL (reference sequence). This clonotype was detected ten times or more. What it binds is unknown. Exclusion followed for patients with uncontrolled infection, other autoimmune disease, pregnancy or lactation. Diagnoses were established using clinical symptoms, serum thyroxine and TRAb, thyroid ultrasound and orbital computed tomography. Study findings and constraints: Blood also showed most of the thyroid clonotypes that were expanded above 0.001. Patients with ophthalmopathy were separated from those with stable hyperthyroidism by a 13 V-J model.

TCR beta CDR3 region amplification was performed from RNA transcripts. An initial round of RT-PCR targeting the TCR CDR3 relied on the HTBI primer set. From the multiplex PCR reads, TCRdb called clonotypes with MiXCR, one entry per CDR3 protein. The sample contains approximately 300,000 distinct CDR3 sequences, approximately 18% of which appear only once. Specimen: blood. The chain links TRBV3-1 to TRBJ2-7, with D unclear. The sequence derives from a middle-aged man with Graves' ophthalmopathy. The CDR3 DNA reads as TGTGCCAGCAGCCACGATGTGAATGGCGAGCAGTACTTC. Translation: CASSHDVNGEQYF.